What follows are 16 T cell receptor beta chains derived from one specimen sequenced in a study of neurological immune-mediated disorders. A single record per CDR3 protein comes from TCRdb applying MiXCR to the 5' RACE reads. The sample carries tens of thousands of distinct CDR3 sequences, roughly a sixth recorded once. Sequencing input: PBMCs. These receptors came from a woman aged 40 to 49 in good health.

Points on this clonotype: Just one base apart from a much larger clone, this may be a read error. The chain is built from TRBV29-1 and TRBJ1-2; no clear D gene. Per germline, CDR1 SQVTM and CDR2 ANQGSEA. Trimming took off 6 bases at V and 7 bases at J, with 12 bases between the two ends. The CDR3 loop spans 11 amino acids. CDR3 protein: CSVQATGGYTF. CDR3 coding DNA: TGCAGCGTCCAGGCCACTGGTGGCTACACCTTC.

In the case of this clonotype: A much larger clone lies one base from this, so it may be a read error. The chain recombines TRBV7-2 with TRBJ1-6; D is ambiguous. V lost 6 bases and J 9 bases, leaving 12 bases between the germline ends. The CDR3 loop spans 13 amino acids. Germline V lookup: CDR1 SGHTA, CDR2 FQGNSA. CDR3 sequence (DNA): TGTGCCAGCAGATCCCGTTCGGGTTCACCCCTCCACTTT. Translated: CASRSRSGSPLHF.

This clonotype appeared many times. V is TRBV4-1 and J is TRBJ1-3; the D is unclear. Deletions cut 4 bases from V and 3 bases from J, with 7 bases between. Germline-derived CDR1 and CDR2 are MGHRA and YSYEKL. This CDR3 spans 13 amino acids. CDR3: CASSLLIGNTIYF. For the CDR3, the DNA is TGCGCCAGCAGCCTCTTAATTGGAAACACCATATATTTT.

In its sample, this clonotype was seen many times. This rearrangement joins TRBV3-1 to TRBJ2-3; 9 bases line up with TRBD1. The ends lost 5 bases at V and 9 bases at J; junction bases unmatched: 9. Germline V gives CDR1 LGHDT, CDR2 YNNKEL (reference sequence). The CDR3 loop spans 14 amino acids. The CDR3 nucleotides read TGTGCCAGCAGCGAAAATACAGGGGGCGCGACGCAGTATTTT. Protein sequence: CASSENTGGATQYF.

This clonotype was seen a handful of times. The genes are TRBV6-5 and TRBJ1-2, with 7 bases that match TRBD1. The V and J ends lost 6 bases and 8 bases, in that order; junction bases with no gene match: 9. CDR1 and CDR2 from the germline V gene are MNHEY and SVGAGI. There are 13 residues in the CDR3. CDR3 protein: CASRRQGVQGYTF. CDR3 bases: TGTGCCAGCAGGCGCCAGGGGGTTCAAGGCTACACCTTC.

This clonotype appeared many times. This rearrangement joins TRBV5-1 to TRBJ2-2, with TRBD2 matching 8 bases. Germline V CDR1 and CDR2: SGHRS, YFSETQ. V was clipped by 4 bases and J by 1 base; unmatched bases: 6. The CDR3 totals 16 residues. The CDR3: CASSERGGLNTGELFF. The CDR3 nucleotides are TGCGCCAGCAGCGAACGGGGGGGTTTGAACACCGGGGAGCTGTTTTTT. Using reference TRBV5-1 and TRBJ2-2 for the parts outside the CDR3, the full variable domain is KAGVTQTPRYLIKTRGQQVTLSCSPISGHRSVSWYQQTPGQGLQFLFEYFSETQRNKGNFPGRFSGRQFSNSRSEMNVSTLELGDSALYLCASSERGGLNTGELFFGEGSRLTVL.

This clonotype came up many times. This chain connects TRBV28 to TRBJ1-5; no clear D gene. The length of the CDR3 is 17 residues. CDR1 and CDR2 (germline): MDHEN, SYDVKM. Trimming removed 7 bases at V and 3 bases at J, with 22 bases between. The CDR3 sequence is CASTPGGTALINQPQHF. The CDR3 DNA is TGTGCCAGCACCCCAGGTGGCACAGCCTTAATCAATCAGCCCCAGCATTTT.

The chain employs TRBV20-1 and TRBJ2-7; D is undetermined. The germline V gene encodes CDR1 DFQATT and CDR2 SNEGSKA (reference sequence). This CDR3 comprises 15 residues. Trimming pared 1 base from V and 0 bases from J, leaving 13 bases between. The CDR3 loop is CSARAPVSFSYEQYF. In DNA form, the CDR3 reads TGCAGTGCTAGAGCCCCCGTCTCTTTCTCCTACGAGCAGTACTTC.

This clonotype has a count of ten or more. CDR3 residues: CASSALPSTEAFF. The CDR3 DNA is TGCGCCAGCAGCGCTCTCCCCAGCACTGAAGCTTTCTTT. The V and J genes are TRBV5-1 and TRBJ1-1; the D is unclear. Germline-derived CDR1 and CDR2 are SGHRS and YFSETQ. The V end lost 4 bases, the J end lost 4 bases, and 11 bases lay between the germline ends. The CDR3 covers 13 residues.

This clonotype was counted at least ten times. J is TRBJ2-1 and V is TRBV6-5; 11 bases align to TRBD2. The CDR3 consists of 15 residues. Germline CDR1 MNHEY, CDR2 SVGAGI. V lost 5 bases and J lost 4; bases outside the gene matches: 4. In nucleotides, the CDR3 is TGTGCCAGCAGTCCTCTAGCGGGGGGTTACAATGAGCAGTTCTTC. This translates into CASSPLAGGYNEQFF.

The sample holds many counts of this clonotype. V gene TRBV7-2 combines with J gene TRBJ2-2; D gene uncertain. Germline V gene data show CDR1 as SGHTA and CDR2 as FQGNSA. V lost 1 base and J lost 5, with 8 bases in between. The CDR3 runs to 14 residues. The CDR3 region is CASSLELLTGELFF. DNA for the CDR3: TGTGCCAGCAGCTTAGAGCTTCTAACCGGGGAGCTGTTTTTT.

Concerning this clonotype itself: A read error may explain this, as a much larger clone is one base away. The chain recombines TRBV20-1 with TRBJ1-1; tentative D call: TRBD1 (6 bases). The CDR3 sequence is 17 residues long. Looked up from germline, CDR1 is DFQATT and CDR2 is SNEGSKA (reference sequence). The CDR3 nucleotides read TGCAGTGCTAGAGACGAGGGAAGGGAAGGCCGGGGGGCTGAAACTTTCTTT. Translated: CSARDEGREGRGAETFF.

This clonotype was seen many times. CDR3 loop: CSAKLGNTEAFF. In DNA form, the CDR3 reads TGCAGTGCTAAGTTAGGGAACACTGAAGCTTTCTTT. The rearrangement joins TRBV20-1 to TRBJ1-1; unclear D gene. This CDR3 is 12 amino acids long. Trimming pared 4 bases from V and 1 base from J, leaving 7 bases between. Germline CDR1 and CDR2: DFQATT and SNEGSKA (reference sequence).

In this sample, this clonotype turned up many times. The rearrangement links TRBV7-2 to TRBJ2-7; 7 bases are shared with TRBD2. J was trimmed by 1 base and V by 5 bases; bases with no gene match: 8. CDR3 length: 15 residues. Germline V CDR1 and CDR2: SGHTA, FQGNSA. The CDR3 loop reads CASSRNGGGSYEQYV. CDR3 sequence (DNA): TGTGCCAGCAGCCGCAATGGGGGGGGGTCCTACGAGCAGTACGTC.

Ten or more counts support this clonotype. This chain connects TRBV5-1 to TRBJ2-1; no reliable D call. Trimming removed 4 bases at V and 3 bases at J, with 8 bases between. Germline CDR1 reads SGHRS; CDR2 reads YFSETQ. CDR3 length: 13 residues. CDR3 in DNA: TGCGCCAGCAGCCTCGAGGTCTACAATGAGCAGTTCTTC. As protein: CASSLEVYNEQFF.

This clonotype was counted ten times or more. DNA of the CDR3: TGTGCCAGCAGTGGAGAGGGACATTCGAACACTGAAGCTTTCTTT. Amino acids: CASSGEGHSNTEAFF. The chain has TRBV6-1 and TRBJ1-1, with a weak D call TRBD1 (6 bases). Germline V gives CDR1 MNHNS, CDR2 SASEGT. Trimming left V 4 bases short and J 1 base short, with 13 bases between. The CDR3 has 15 residues.